The sequence of this T cell receptor beta chain was determined in a study of blood T cells in healthy people across ages. V was clipped by 2 bases and J by 1 base, with 14 bases between them. The germline V gene encodes CDR1 LGHDT and CDR2 YNNKEL (reference sequence). The CDR3 extends over 16 amino acids. Sample-barcoded 5' priming and a J-beta primer mix drove a second PCR of 7 to 11 cycles. TCRdb analysed the 5' RACE reads with MiXCR anew, one entry per CDR3 protein. In the table there are roughly 800,000 distinct CDR3 sequences, 20% to 25% of which are singletons. There are a few counts of this clonotype. The same sample was also studied in work on T cells of mothers and their children.

The TCR was taken from a boy aged 5-17 years in good health. The sequenced material came from blood. The chain couples TRBV3-1 to TRBJ1-2; no definite D call. The CDR3 sequence is CASSQSGSRINYGYTF. The CDR3 DNA reads TGTGCCAGCAGCCAAAGCGGAAGCCGAATTAACTATGGCTACACCTTC.